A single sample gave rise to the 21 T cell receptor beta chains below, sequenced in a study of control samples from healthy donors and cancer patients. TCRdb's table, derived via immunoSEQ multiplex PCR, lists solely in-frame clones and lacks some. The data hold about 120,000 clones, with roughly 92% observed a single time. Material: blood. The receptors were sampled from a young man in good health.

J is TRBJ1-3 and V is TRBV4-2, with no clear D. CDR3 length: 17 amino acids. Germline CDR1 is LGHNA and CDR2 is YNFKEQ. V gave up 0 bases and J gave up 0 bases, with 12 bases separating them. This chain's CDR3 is CASSQEQGPSSGNTIYF. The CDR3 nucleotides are TGTGCCAGCAGCCAAGAACAAGGTCCAAGCTCTGGAAACACCATATATTTT.

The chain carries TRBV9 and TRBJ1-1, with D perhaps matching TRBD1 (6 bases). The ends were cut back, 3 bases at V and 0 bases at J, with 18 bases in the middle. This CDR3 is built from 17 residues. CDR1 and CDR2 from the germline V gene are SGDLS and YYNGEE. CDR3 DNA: TGTGCCAGCAGCGCCGGGGGGAGGGGGGCGCTGAACACTGAAGCTTTCTTT. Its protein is CASSAGGRGALNTEAFF.

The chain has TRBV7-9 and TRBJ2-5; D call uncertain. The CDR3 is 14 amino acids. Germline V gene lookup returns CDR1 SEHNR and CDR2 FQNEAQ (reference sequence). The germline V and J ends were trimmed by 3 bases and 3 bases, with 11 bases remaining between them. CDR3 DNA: TGTGCCAGCAGCTTTTGGACGGTGGAAGAGACCCAGTACTTC. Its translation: CASSFWTVEETQYF.

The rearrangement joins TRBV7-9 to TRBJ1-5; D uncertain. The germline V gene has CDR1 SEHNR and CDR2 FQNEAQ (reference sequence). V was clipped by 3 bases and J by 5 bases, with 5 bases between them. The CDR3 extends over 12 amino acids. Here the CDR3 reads CASSFRDQPQHF. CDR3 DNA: TGTGCCAGCAGCTTTAGGGATCAGCCCCAGCATTTT.

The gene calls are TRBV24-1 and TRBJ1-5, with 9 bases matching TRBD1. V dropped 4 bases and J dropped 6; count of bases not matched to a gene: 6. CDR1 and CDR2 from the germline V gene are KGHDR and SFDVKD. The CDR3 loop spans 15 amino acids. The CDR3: CATSETGGYLQPQHF. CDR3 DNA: TGTGCCACCAGTGAGACAGGGGGTTACCTTCAGCCCCAGCATTTT.

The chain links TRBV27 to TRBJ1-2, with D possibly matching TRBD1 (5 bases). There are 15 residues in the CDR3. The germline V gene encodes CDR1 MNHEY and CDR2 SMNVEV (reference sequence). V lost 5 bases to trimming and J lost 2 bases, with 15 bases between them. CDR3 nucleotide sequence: TGTGCCAGCAGTCCCACTGGGGACTCCAACTATGGCTACACCTTC. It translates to CASSPTGDSNYGYTF.

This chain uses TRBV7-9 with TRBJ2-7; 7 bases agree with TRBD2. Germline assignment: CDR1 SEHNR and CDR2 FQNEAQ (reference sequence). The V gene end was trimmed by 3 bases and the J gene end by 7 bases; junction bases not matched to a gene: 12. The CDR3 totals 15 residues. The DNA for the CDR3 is TGTGCCAGCAGCTTCGGCCCTCCCAGAGCGGGGGAGCAGTACGTC. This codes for CASSFGPPRAGEQYV.

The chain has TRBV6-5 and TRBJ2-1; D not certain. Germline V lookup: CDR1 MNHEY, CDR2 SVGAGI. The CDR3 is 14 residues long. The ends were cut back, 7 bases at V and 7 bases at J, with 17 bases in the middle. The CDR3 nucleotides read TGTGCCAGCACTCAACTCACATCCGGAAATGAGCAGTTCTTC. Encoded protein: CASTQLTSGNEQFF.

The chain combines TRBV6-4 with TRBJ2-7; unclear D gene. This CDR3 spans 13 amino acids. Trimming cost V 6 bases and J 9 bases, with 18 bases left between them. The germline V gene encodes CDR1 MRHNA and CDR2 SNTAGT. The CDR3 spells CASRVTAPIGQYF. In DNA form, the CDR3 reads TGTGCCAGCAGGGTCACCGCCCCCATTGGGCAGTACTTC.

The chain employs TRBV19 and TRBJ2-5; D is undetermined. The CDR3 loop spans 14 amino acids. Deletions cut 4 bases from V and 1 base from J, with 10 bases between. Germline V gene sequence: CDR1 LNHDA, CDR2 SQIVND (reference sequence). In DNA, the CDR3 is TGTGCCAGTAGTAATGGCGGTATCCAAGAGACCCAGTACTTC. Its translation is CASSNGGIQETQYF.

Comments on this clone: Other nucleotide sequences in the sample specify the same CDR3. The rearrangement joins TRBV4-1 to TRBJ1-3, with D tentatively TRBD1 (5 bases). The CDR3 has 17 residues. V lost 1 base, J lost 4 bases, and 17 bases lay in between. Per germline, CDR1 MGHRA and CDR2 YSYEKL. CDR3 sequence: CASSQVTGPRPGNTIYF. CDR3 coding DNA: TGCGCCAGCAGCCAAGTTACAGGACCGCGCCCCGGAAACACCATATATTTT.

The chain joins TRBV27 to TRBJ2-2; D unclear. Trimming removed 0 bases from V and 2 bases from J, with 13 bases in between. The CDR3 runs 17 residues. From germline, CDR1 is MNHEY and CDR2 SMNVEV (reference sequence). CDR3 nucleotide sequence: TGTGCCAGCAGTTTATCTTCCGCCCAGGCCAACACCGGGGAGCTGTTTTTT. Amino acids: CASSLSSAQANTGELFF.

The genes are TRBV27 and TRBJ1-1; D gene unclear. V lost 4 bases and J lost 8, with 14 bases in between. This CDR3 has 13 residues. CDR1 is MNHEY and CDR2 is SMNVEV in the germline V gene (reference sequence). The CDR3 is CASSSILSYEAFF. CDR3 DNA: TGTGCCAGCAGTTCGATTCTATCATACGAAGCTTTCTTT.

The CDR3 DNA follows: TGTGCCAGTACCCGGGAGGGGCCCTGGAGCAATCAGCCCCAGCATTTT. The encoded protein is CASTREGPWSNQPQHF. The V and J genes are TRBV19 and TRBJ1-5; a possible D gene is TRBD1 (5 bases). This CDR3 spans 16 amino acids. Germline V gene lookup returns CDR1 LNHDA and CDR2 SQIVND (reference sequence). The ends were cut back, 7 bases at V and 1 base at J, with 17 bases in the middle.

CDR3 sequence reads: CASSQSLAEVYNEQFF. In nucleotides, the CDR3 is TGTGCCAGCAGCCAATCACTAGCGGAAGTATACAATGAGCAGTTCTTC. The gene calls are TRBV4-2 and TRBJ2-1; TRBD2 agrees at 8 bases. The CDR3 has 16 amino acids. Germline values: CDR1 LGHNA, CDR2 YNFKEQ. J gave up 4 bases and V 2 bases, and 7 bases lay outside the gene matches.

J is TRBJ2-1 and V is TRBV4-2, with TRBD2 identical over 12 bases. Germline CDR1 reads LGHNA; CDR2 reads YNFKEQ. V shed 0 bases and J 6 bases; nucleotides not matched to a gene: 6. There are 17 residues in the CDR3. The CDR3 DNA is TGTGCCAGCAGCCAAGACACCGGGACTAGCGGGCTCAATGAGCAGTTCTTC. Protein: CASSQDTGTSGLNEQFF.

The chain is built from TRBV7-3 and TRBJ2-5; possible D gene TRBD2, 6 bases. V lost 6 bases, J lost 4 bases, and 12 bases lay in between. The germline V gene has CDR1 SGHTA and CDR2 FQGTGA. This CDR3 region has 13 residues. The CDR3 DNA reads TGTGCCAGCAGTCCGGTGGGGGGAGAGACCCAGTACTTC. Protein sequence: CASSPVGGETQYF.

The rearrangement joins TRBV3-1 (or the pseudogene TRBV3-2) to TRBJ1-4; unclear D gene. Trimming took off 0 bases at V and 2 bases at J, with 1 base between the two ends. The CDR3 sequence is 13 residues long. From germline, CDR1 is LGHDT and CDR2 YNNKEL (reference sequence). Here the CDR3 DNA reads TGTGCCAGCAGCCAAGATACTAATGAAAAACTGTTTTTT. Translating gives CASSQDTNEKLFF.

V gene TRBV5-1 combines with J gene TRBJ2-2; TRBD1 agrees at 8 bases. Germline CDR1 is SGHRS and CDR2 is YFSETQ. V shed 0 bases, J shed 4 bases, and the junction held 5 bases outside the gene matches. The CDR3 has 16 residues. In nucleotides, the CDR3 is TGCGCCAGCAGCTTGGCCAGGACAGGGTTCACCGGGGAGCTGTTTTTT. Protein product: CASSLARTGFTGELFF.

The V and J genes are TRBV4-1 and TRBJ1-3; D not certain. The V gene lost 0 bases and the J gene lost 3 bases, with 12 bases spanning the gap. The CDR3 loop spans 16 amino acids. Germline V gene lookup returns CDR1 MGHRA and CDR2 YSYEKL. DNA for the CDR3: TGCGCCAGCAGCCAAGAACGGATGAGCGTTGGAAACACCATATATTTT. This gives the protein CASSQERMSVGNTIYF.

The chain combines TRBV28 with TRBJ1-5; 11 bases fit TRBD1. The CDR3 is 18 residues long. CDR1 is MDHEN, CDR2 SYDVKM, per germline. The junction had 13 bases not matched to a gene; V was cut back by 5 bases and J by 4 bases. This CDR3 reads CASSRPGQGVVRNQPQHF. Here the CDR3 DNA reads TGTGCCAGCAGTAGACCGGGACAGGGGGTAGTACGGAATCAGCCCCAGCATTTT.